This T cell receptor beta chain is from a study of blood T cell repertoires in COVID-19. The length of the CDR3 is 14 residues. Germline lookup yields CDR1 ENHRY and CDR2 SYGVKD. With 6 bases clipped from V and 3 bases from J, the junction kept 6 bases outside the gene matches. Original data processing: How many nucleated cells were present was estimated from reference gene primer amplification. Sequencing used immunoSEQ multiplex PCR; TCRdb keeps in-frame clones, though not all of them. The DNA gave D and trimming, while V, J and clone size come from that table. The data contain 85,000 to 130,000 clones, 85% to 90% of them singletons.

The sample was peripheral blood. The rearrangement links TRBV10-3 to TRBJ1-2, with 8 bases lining up with TRBD1. This TCR came from a human donor in a cohort sampled during active COVID-19. The CDR3 DNA reads as TGTGCCATCAGCGACAGGGGTCGGGACTATGGCTACACCTTC. Protein product: CAISDRGRDYGYTF.